This passage covers 26 T cell receptor beta chains from one sample sequenced in a study of cytomegalovirus exposure and HLA in healthy donors. The study ran its PCR with 60 Vbeta and 13 Jbeta primers. Produced via immunoSEQ multiplex PCR; TCRdb's table is partial and in-frame only. The data hold 180,000 or so clones, with roughly 85% observed a single time. Sequenced input: PBMCs. All receptors come from a man between 18 and 35 years old in good health and CMV-seropositive.

This clone was detected only a few times. The chain couples TRBV5-4 to TRBJ1-6; D remains unclear. Deletions cut 2 bases from V and 9 bases from J, with 12 bases between. The germline CDR1 and CDR2 sequences are SGHNT and YYREEE (reference sequence). CDR3 length: 14 amino acids. CDR3 sequence reads: CASSLELRRSPLHF. The CDR3 bases are TGTGCCAGCAGCTTAGAGCTACGTCGTTCACCCCTCCACTTT.

This clone occurred a few times. This sequence joins TRBV10-2 and TRBJ1-1; D is unresolved. V lost 8 bases and J lost 10, with 14 bases in between. Germline CDR1 is WSHSY and CDR2 is SAAADI. CDR3 length: 11 residues. In DNA, the CDR3 is TGCGCCAGCTCGCCGGGAGAGAGAGCTTTCTTT. It is translated as CASSPGERAFF.

Only a few counts were recorded for this clone. This sequence joins TRBV6-1 and TRBJ1-1; TRBD1 aligns across 9 bases. The germline V gene encodes CDR1 MNHNS and CDR2 SASEGT. The CDR3 is 14 residues long. V was clipped by 6 bases and J by 5 bases; unmatched bases: 7. The CDR3 DNA is TGTGCCAGCAGCACGGACAGGGGTGGGACTGAAGCTTTCTTT. Translation: CASSTDRGGTEAFF.

The rearrangement uses TRBV27 and TRBJ2-2, with unresolved D. This CDR3 spans 16 amino acids. Germline V CDR1 and CDR2: MNHEY, SMNVEV (reference sequence). V was pared by 6 bases and J by 1 base, with 15 bases between. CDR3 in DNA: TGTGCCAGCAGCCTTCCCGGTGCGGAGAACACCGGGGAGCTGTTTTTT. It codes for CASSLPGAENTGELFF.

The rearrangement joins TRBV7-9 to TRBJ2-1, with 13 bases fitting TRBD2. V dropped 4 bases and J dropped 7; count of bases not matched to a gene: 7. This CDR3 is 16 amino acids long. Germline assignment: CDR1 SEHNR and CDR2 FQNEAQ (reference sequence). The CDR3 is CASSSSTSGGANEQFF. The CDR3 bases are TGTGCCAGCAGCTCCTCAACTAGCGGGGGGGCTAATGAGCAGTTCTTC.

V is TRBV5-6 and J is TRBJ1-2; D may be TRBD1 (5 bases). V was trimmed by 0 bases and J by 4 bases, leaving 13 bases between them. The germline CDR1 and CDR2 sequences are SGHDT and YYEEEE. The CDR3 is made up of 15 amino acids. CDR3 bases: TGTGCCAGCAGCTTGGAAATGGACGGGGGCTATGGCTACACCTTC. Translated, it gives CASSLEMDGGYGYTF.

J is TRBJ1-2 and V is TRBV19; D gene ambiguous. CDR1 and CDR2 (germline): LNHDA, SQIVND (reference sequence). Trimming cost V 6 bases and J 4 bases, with 21 bases left between them. The CDR3 is made up of 16 amino acids. CDR3 bases: TGTGCCAGTAGGGTGGGGTTCGGGATGAACCTCTATGGCTACACCTTC. It is translated as CASRVGFGMNLYGYTF.

The chain links TRBV7-2 to TRBJ2-1, with 9 nucleotides matching TRBD2. From germline, CDR1 is SGHTA and CDR2 FQGNSA. This CDR3 comprises 17 residues. The J segment lost 0 bases and the V segment lost 5 bases, leaving 8 bases of the junction unmatched. CDR3 in DNA: TGTGCCAGCAGCACCCAAGCGGGGGGAAGCTCCTACAATGAGCAGTTCTTC. Encoded protein: CASSTQAGGSSYNEQFF.

The table lists this clone with a few counts. V usage is TRBV18 and J usage is TRBJ1-5; D perhaps matches TRBD1 (6 bases). Trimming removed 5 bases at V and 4 bases at J, with 6 bases between. Per the germline V gene, CDR1 is KGHSH and CDR2 is LQKENI. CDR3 size: 12 residues. CDR3 in DNA: TGTGCCAGCTCAACAGGGAATCAGCCCCAGCATTTT. Translation gives CASSTGNQPQHF.

The chain couples TRBV6-6 to TRBJ1-2; unclear D gene. CDR3 size: 13 residues. V was shortened by 4 bases and J by 6 bases, with 12 bases between the two germline ends. Germline V CDR1 and CDR2: MNHNY, SVGAGI (reference sequence). CDR3 sequence: CASSSSSPHGYTF. The CDR3 coding sequence is TGTGCCAGCAGTTCCAGTTCGCCGCATGGCTACACCTTC.

This chain uses TRBV6-6 with TRBJ2-3, with 11 bases lining up with TRBD2. Germline trimming cut 2 bases from V and 2 bases from J; bases unmatched to any gene: 3. Germline V gene lookup returns CDR1 MNHNY and CDR2 SVGAGI (reference sequence). The CDR3 is 16 amino acids. The CDR3 DNA reads TGTGCCAGCAGTTACGGGACTAGCGGACACACAGATACGCAGTATTTT. Protein product: CASSYGTSGHTDTQYF.

V gene TRBV7-6 combines with J gene TRBJ1-4; D remains unclear. Germline lookup yields CDR1 SGHVS and CDR2 FNYEAQ. The ends were cut back, 2 bases at V and 4 bases at J, with 14 bases in the middle. This CDR3 contains 16 residues. The CDR3, as DNA: TGTGCCAGCAGCTTAACATCTGGGCTTCTTAATGAAAAACTGTTTTTT. This codes for CASSLTSGLLNEKLFF.

The chain joins TRBV10-2 to TRBJ2-7, with 8 positions matching TRBD2. CDR1 is WSHSY, CDR2 SAAADI, per germline. The CDR3 is 12 amino acids. Trimming at V came to 2 bases and at J to 6 bases, leaving 0 bases not matched to a gene. The CDR3 DNA follows: TGCGCCAGCAGTGAGACTAGCGGCGAGCAGTACTTC. Its translation: CASSETSGEQYF.

This clone was counted a few times. V is TRBV10-1 and J is TRBJ1-1, with D hard to call. Germline CDR1 reads WNHNN; CDR2 reads SYGVQD (reference sequence). V was cut by 4 bases and J by 1 base, with 10 bases left in between. The CDR3 has 14 amino acids. This CDR3 reads CASSATVANTEAFF. The CDR3 DNA sequence: TGCGCCAGCAGTGCGACCGTAGCGAACACTGAAGCTTTCTTT.

The table lists this clone with a count of one. The chain has TRBV15 and TRBJ1-6, with a possible D match to TRBD1 (5 bases). Trimming stripped 1 base from V and 7 bases from J, with 17 bases between. The CDR3 contains 17 residues. Looked up from germline, CDR1 is LNHNV and CDR2 is YYDKDF (reference sequence). CDR3 bases: TGTGCCACCAGCAGAGTCCATACCGGGGGGGGGAATTCACCCCTCCACTTT. Protein: CATSRVHTGGGNSPLHF.

The chain recombines TRBV9 with TRBJ2-3, with D unresolved. Looked up from germline, CDR1 is SGDLS and CDR2 is YYNGEE. The CDR3 has 14 residues. Deletions cut 0 bases from V and 0 bases from J, with 5 bases between. Written as DNA, the CDR3 is TGTGCCAGCAGCGTAGACAGTAGCACAGATACGCAGTATTTT. As protein: CASSVDSSTDTQYF.

The chain is built from TRBV7-2 and TRBJ2-5; unclear D gene. Germline V CDR1 and CDR2: SGHTA, FQGNSA. V lost 3 bases and J 0 bases, leaving 5 bases between the germline ends. The CDR3 is made up of 13 amino acids. This CDR3 reads CASSFGYQETQYF. Written as DNA, the CDR3 is TGTGCCAGCAGCTTCGGGTACCAAGAGACCCAGTACTTC.

V is TRBV6-5 and J is TRBJ1-6; D is perhaps TRBD1 (6 bases). Trimming took off 2 bases at V and 0 bases at J, with 8 bases between the two ends. CDR3 size: 16 residues. Per germline, CDR1 MNHEY and CDR2 SVGAGI. The CDR3 reads CASSYARGSYNSPLHF. CDR3 bases: TGTGCCAGCAGTTACGCCAGGGGCTCCTATAATTCACCCCTCCACTTT.

CDR3 sequence (DNA): TGTGCCAGCGGGCTCAGGGGGGACGGGGAGCTGTTTTTT. Its translation is CASGLRGDGELFF. The rearrangement links TRBV15 to TRBJ2-2; TRBD1 might be the D (7 bases). V was clipped by 10 bases and J by 7 bases, with 16 bases between them. Germline V gives CDR1 LNHNV, CDR2 YYDKDF (reference sequence). The CDR3 is 13 residues long.

This clone was observed a single time. The J gene is TRBJ2-1, the V gene TRBV5-5; TRBD1 aligns across 8 bases. There are 20 residues in the CDR3. The ends lost 4 bases at V and 2 bases at J; junction bases unmatched: 20. The germline V gene encodes CDR1 SGHKS and CDR2 YYEKEE (reference sequence). CDR3 protein: CASSRSPGQEGSLAYNEQFF. The CDR3 nucleotides are TGTGCCAGCAGCAGATCCCCGGGACAGGAAGGATCTTTAGCCTACAATGAGCAGTTCTTC.

This chain joins TRBV6-5 and TRBJ2-5; 8 bases line up with TRBD1. The V segment lost 6 bases and the J segment 5 bases; nucleotides outside the gene matches: 8. Germline V CDR1 and CDR2: MNHEY, SVGAGI. The CDR3 has 14 amino acids. Written as DNA, the CDR3 is TGTGCCAGCAGATCTCAGGGGGCTCGTGAGACCCAGTACTTC. The encoded protein is CASRSQGARETQYF.

The chain joins TRBV11-2 to TRBJ1-4; D may be TRBD1 (5 bases). The CDR3 covers 16 residues. Germline-derived CDR1 and CDR2 are SGHAT and FQNNGV. Trimming shortened V by 5 bases and J by 5 bases, and 18 bases separated the two germline ends. Written as DNA, the CDR3 is TGTGCCAGCAGCGCATTAATCCTAGGGGTGAATGAAAAACTGTTTTTT. Encoded protein: CASSALILGVNEKLFF.

The chain carries TRBV6-5 and TRBJ2-7, with TRBD1 matching 9 bases. With V trimmed by 7 bases and J by 7 bases, 14 bases remained unmatched. Germline V gene sequence: CDR1 MNHEY, CDR2 SVGAGI. CDR3 length: 15 residues. CDR3 DNA: TGTGCCAGCAACCCCCTAGGACAGGGGAGTGGAGAGCAGTACTTC. It encodes CASNPLGQGSGEQYF.

The chain is built from TRBV7-8 and TRBJ1-1; D gene unclear. This CDR3 contains 14 residues. With 3 bases removed from V and 1 base from J, the gap between germline ends came to 9 bases. Germline lookup yields CDR1 SGHVS and CDR2 FQNEAQ. Here the CDR3 reads CASSFAGENTEAFF. In nucleotides, the CDR3 is TGTGCCAGCAGCTTCGCGGGAGAGAACACTGAAGCTTTCTTT.

V usage is TRBV19 and J usage is TRBJ1-3, with 7 bases aligning to TRBD1. Germline values: CDR1 LNHDA, CDR2 SQIVND (reference sequence). CDR3 length: 16 amino acids. V gave up 5 bases and J gave up 0 bases; unmatched junction bases: 7. CDR3 sequence (DNA): TGTGCCAGTAGTCCGGGGACAGTCAACTCTGGAAACACCATATATTTT. As protein: CASSPGTVNSGNTIYF.

Concerning this clone itself: At one end the junction does not follow the germline gene, possibly because of a read error. The chain is built from TRBV6-1 and TRBJ2-2; D may be TRBD2 (7 bases). Germline CDR1 MNHNS, CDR2 SASEGT. The CDR3 runs 12 residues. CDR3 residues: CASSETLRGGYF. The CDR3 DNA sequence: TGTGCCAGCAGTGAAACCTTGAGGGGGGGTTATTTT.